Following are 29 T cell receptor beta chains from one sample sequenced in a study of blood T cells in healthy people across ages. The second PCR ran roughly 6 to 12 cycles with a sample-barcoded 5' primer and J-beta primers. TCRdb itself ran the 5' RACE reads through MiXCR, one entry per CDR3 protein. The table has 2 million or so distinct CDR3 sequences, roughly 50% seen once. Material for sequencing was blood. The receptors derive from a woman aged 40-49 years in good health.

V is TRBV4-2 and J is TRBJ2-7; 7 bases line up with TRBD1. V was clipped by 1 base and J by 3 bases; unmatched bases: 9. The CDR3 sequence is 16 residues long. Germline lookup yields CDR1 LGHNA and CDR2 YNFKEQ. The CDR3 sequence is CASSQGGTVVSYEQYF. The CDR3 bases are TGTGCCAGCAGCCAAGGAGGGACAGTGGTAAGCTACGAGCAGTACTTC.

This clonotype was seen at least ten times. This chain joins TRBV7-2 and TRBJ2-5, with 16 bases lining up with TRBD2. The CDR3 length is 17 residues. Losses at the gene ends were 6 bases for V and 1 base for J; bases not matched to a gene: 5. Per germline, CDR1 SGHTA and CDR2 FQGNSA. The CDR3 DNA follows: TGTGCCAGCAGTTCGGGACTAGCGGGGGGGCCCCAAGAGACCCAGTACTTC. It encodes CASSSGLAGGPQETQYF. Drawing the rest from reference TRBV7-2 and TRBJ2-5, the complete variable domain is GAGVSQSPSNKVTEKGKDVELRCDPISGHTALYWYRQSLGQGLEFLIYFQGNSAPDKSGLPSDRFSAERTGGSVSTLTIQRTQQEDSAVYLCASSSGLAGGPQETQYFGPGTRLLVL.

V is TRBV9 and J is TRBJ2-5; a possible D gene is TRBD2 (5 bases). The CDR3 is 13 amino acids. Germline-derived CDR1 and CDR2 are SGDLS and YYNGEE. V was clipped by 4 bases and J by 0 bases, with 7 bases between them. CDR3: CASSTGNQETQYF. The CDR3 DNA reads TGTGCCAGCAGCACCGGGAACCAAGAGACCCAGTACTTC.

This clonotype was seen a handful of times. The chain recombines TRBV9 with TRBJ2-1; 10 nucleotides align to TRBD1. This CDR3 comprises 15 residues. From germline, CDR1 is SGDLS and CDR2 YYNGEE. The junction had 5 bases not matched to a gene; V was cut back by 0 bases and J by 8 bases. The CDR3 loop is CASSVGGDRGHEQFF. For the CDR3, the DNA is TGTGCCAGCAGCGTAGGTGGGGACAGGGGACATGAGCAGTTCTTC.

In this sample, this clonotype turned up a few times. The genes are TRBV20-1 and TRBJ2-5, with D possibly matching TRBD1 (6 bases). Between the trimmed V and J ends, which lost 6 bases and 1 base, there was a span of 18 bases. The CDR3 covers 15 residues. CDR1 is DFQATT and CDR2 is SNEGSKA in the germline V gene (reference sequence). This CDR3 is CSAPRLGQPQETQYF. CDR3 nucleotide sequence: TGCAGTGCCCCGCGACTCGGACAGCCCCAAGAGACCCAGTACTTC.

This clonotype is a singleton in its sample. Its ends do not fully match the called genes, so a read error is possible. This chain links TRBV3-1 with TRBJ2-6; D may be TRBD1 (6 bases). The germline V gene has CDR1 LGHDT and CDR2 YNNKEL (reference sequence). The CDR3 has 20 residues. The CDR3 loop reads CARSRQQGDAMGSGANVLTF. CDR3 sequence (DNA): TGTGCCAGGAGCCGACAACAGGGTGACGCCATGGGGTCTGGGGCCAACGTCCTGACTTTC.

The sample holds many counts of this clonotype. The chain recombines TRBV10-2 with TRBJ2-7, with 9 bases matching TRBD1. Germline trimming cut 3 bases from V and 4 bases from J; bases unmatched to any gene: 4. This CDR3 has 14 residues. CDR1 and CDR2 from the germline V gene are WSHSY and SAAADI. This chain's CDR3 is CASSDAGQGYEQYF. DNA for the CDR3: TGCGCCAGCAGTGATGCGGGACAGGGTTACGAGCAGTACTTC.

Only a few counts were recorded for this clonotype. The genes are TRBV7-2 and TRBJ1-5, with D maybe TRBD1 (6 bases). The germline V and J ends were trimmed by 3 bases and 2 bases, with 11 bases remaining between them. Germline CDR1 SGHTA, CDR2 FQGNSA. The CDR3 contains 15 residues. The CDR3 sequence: CASSLVRGGNQPQHF. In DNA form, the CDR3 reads TGTGCCAGCAGCTTGGTCAGGGGTGGCAATCAGCCCCAGCATTTT. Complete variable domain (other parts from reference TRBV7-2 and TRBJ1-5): GAGVSQSPSNKVTEKGKDVELRCDPISGHTALYWYRQSLGQGLEFLIYFQGNSAPDKSGLPSDRFSAERTGGSVSTLTIQRTQQEDSAVYLCASSLVRGGNQPQHFGDGTRLSIL.

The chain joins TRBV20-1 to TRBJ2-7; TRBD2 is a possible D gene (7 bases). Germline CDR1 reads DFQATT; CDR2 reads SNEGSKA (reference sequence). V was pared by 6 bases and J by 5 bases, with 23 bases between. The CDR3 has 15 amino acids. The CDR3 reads CSAPHRRGAGNEQYF. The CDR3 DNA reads TGCAGTGCCCCCCATCGCCGGGGGGCGGGGAACGAGCAGTACTTC.

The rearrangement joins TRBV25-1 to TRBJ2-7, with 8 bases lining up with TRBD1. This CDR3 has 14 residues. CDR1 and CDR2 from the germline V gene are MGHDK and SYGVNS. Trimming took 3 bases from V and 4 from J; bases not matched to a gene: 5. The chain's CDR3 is CASSDRGQVYEQYF. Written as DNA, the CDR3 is TGTGCCAGCAGTGACAGGGGGCAGGTTTACGAGCAGTACTTC.

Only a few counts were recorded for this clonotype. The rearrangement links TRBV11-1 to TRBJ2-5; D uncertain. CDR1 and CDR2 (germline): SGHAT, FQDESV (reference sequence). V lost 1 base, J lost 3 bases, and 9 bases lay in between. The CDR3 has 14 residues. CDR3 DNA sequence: TGTGCCAGCAGCTTAGGGCAGCGAAAAGAGACCCAGTACTTC. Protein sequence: CASSLGQRKETQYF.

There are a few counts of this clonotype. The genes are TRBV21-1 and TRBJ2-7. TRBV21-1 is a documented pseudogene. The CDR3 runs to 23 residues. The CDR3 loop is CASSNSADLKRPNTFTVIRGQYF. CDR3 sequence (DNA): TGTGCCAGCAGCAATTCGGCGGATCTCAAGAGACCAAATACGTTCACGGTGATACGAGGGCAGTACTTC.

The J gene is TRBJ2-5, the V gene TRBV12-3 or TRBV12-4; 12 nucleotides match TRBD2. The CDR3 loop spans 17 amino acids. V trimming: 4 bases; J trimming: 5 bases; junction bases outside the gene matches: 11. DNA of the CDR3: TGTGCCAGCAGTTCCTTGACTAGCGGGGGATTAGAGGAGACCCAGTACTTC. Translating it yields CASSSLTSGGLEETQYF.

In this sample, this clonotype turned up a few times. The CDR3 is CASSLALASEQYF. DNA of the CDR3: TGTGCCAGCAGCTTAGCTCTCGCTAGCGAGCAGTACTTC. This chain connects TRBV7-2 to TRBJ2-7; no firm D call. V was cut by 0 bases and J by 6 bases, with 9 bases left in between. CDR3 size: 13 residues. Germline V gives CDR1 SGHTA, CDR2 FQGNSA. Full variable domain (rest looked up from reference TRBV7-2 and TRBJ2-7): GAGVSQSPSNKVTEKGKDVELRCDPISGHTALYWYRQSLGQGLEFLIYFQGNSAPDKSGLPSDRFSAERTGGSVSTLTIQRTQQEDSAVYLCASSLALASEQYFGPGTRLTVT.

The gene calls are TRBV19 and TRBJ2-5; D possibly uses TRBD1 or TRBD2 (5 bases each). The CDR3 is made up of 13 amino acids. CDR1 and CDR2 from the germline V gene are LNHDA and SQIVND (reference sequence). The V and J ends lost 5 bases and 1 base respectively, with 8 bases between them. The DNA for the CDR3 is TGTGCCAGTAGTGAGGGGCGCCAAGAGACCCAGTACTTC. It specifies CASSEGRQETQYF.

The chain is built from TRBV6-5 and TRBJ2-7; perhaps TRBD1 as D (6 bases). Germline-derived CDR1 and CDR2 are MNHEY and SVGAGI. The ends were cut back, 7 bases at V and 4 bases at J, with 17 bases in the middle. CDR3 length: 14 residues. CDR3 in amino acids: CASKTGSAEYEQYF. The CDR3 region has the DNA TGTGCCAGCAAGACAGGTTCGGCTGAGTACGAGCAGTACTTC.

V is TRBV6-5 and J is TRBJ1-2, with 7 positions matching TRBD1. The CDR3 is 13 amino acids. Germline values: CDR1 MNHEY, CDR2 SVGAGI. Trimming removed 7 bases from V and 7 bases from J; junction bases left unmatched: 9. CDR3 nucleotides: TGTGCCAGCACCGGACGACAGGGAGGTGGCTACACCTTC. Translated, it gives CASTGRQGGGYTF.

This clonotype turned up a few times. CDR3 nucleotide sequence: TGTGCCACCCCGAGGGGGTCTGGGGCCAACGTCCTGACTTTC. It yields the protein CATPRGSGANVLTF. The V gene is TRBV7-2, the J gene TRBJ2-6; tentative D call: TRBD1 (6 bases). The V and J ends lost 10 bases and 1 base respectively, with 11 bases between them. Germline CDR1 is SGHTA and CDR2 is FQGNSA. The CDR3 is 14 amino acids.

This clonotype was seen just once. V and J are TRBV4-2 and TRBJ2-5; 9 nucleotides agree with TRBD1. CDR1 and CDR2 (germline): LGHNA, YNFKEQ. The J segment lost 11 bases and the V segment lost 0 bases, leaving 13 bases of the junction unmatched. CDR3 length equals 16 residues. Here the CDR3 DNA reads TGTGCCAGCAGCCAAGATATAACAGGGGGCAGGACGGAGCAGTACTTC. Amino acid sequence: CASSQDITGGRTEQYF.

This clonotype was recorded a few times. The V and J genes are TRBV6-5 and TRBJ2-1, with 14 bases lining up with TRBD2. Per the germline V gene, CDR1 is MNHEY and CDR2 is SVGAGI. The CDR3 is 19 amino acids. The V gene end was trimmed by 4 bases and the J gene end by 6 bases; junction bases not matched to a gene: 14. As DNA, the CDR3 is TGTGCCAGCAGTTCGCTGGGACTAGCGGGGGAACCGGCGCGCAATGAGCAGTTCTTC. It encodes CASSSLGLAGEPARNEQFF.

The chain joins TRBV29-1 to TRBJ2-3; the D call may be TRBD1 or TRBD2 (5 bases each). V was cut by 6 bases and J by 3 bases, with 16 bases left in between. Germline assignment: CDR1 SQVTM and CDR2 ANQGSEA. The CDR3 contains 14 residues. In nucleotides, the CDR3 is TGCAGCGTGTCCGGGACCCAATGGACAGATACGCAGTATTTT. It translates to CSVSGTQWTDTQYF.

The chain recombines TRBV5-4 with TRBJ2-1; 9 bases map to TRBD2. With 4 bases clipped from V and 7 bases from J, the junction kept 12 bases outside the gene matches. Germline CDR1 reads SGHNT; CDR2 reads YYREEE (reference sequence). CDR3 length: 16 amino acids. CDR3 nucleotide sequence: TGTGCCAGCAGCGCAGGTTCAGCGGGGGGTTGGAATGAGCAGTTCTTC. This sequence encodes CASSAGSAGGWNEQFF.

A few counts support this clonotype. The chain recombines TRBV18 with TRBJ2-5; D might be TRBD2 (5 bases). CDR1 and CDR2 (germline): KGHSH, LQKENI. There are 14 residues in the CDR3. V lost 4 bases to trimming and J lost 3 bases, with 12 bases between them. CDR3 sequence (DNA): TGTGCCAGCTCACGAACCGGGGAAGAAGAGACCCAGTACTTC. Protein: CASSRTGEEETQYF.

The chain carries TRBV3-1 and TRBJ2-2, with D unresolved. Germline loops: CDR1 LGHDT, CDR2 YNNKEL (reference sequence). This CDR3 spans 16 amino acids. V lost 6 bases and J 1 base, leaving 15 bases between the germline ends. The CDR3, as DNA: TGTGCCAGCAGTCAACGAAAAAGAGGGAACACCGGGGAGCTGTTTTTT. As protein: CASSQRKRGNTGELFF. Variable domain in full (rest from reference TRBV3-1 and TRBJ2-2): DTAVSQTPKYLVTQMGNDKSIKCEQNLGHDTMYWYKQDSKKFLKIMFSYNNKELIINETVPNRFSPKSPDKAHLNLHINSLELGDSAVYFCASSQRKRGNTGELFFGEGSRLTVL.

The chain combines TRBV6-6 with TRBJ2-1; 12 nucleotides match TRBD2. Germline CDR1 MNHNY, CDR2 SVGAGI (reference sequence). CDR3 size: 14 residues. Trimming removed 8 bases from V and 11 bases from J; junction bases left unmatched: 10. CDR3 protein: CASRLAGASCKQFF. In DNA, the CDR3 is TGTGCCAGCCGACTAGCGGGGGCCTCGTGTAAGCAGTTCTTC.

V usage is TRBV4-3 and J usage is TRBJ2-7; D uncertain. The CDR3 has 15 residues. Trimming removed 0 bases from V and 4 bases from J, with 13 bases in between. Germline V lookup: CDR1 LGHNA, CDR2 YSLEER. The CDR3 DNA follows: TGCGCCAGCAGCCAAGATCAACAGCCCCTTTACGAGCAGTACTTC. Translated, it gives CASSQDQQPLYEQYF.

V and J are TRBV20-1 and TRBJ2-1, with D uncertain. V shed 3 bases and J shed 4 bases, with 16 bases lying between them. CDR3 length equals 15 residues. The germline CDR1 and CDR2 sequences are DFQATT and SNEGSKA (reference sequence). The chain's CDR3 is CSASIWVTDYNEQFF. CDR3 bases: TGCAGTGCTAGTATCTGGGTCACCGATTACAATGAGCAGTTCTTC.

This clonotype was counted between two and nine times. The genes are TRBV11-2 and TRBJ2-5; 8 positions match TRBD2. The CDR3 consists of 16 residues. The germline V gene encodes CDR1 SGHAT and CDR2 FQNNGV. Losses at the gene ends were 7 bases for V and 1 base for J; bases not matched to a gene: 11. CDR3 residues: CASTPIGGEIQETQYF. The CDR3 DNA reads TGTGCCAGCACCCCTATCGGGGGGGAAATCCAAGAGACCCAGTACTTC.

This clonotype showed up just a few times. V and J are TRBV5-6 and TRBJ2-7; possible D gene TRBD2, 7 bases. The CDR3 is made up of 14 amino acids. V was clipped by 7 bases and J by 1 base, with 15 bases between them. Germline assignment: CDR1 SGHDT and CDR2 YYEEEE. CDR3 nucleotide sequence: TGTGCCAGCTCTCGGGGGGCTCGGTCCTACGAGCAGTACTTC. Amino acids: CASSRGARSYEQYF.